This T cell receptor (beta chain) originates from a study of cytomegalovirus exposure and HLA in healthy donors (TCRdb year 2017). About the study as a whole: An earlier analysis of fewer than 750 of the donors reported approximately 300 Gb of sequence data and about 120 million unique TCR beta sequences obtained from about 200 million T cells. Typing coverage varied by locus: roughly 629-630 donors for A, B, C, DRB1 and DQB1; around 560 for DQA1; more than 600 for DPA1; roughly 450 for DPB1. High-throughput TCR immunosequencing, statistical association of individual TCRs with disease status, and machine learning were combined to predict cytomegalovirus infection status. Of the approximately 400 genotyped donors, 65% to 90% fell in the genetic ancestry cluster associated with self-reported Caucasian donors. HLA typing included class I and class II loci at four-digit resolution. The aim of the study was to test whether cataloging public T cell receptors could identify signatures of past pathogen exposure. To decide whether each TCR beta V gene segment behaved as functional or pseudogenic, an earlier analysis of approximately 590 of the donors relied on high-throughput TCR beta sequencing. Rather than using new phenotypic data, the later analysis identified candidate immune exposures from TCR beta sequences and from how often those sequences occurred across donors. In a later genetic analysis, genome-wide SNP genotypes for 398 of the 666 donors were used, and that subset was treated as a discovery cohort. Among some 400 genotyped donors of the cohort, an average of 235,054 unique TCR beta nucleotide sequences were sequenced per donor, roughly 20% of them non-productive. Four to six DR-DQ haplotypes were handled as single units for association and clustering, since linkage in the cohort was strong. A later analysis re-examined previously published TCR beta repertoires from roughly 720 donors and added high-resolution HLA genotyping to investigate patterns of TCR occurrence. Besides the first cohort of about 730 subjects, a separate validation cohort made up of around 120 different subjects was used. The study used immunosequencing to profile the T cell repertoires of several hundred subjects and linked those repertoires to cytomegalovirus serostatus. Alongside the repertoire data, information on donor age, sex, ethnicity and CMV serostatus was compiled. Every discovery cohort repertoire had been produced on one sequencing platform. Roughly 300 gigabases of sequencing data and around 87 million unique TCR sequences were included in an early release covering about 600 HLA-typed donors. What the study reported, not specific to this receptor: A later genetic analysis associated a missense DCLRE1C variant with V-gene and J-gene trimming of TCR beta chains, and an independent cohort replicated the association. The cohort was sequenced for TCR beta chains only, and without alpha or paired-chain data the features that could be detected were limited. When HLA alleles, especially DR and DQ, strongly co-occurred, attributing TCR associations to individual alleles was difficult. In a later analysis, about 17,000 TCR beta sequences were associated with specific HLA alleles at a false discovery rate of 0.05. In vitro tests confirmed that a few of the cytomegalovirus-associated TCR beta chains recognize cytomegalovirus antigens. Presence/absence analyses assumed roughly uniform sequencing depth across donors, an assumption that may not hold. In a later analysis, TCR association rates were found to vary across HLA loci, with the most associated TCRs seen for DRB1 alleles and the fewest for HLA-C alleles. Compared with equally common non-associated chains, HLA-associated TCR beta chains in a later analysis were more clonally expanded and had lower generation probabilities. The sequencing pipeline was judged likely to have produced a cluster of highly shared sequence variants as a technical artifact. Because counts were too low, approximately 18 rarely observed V segments, including chromosome 9 orphons, were excluded from the earlier analysis of 500 to 700 of the donors. Because HLA typing was unavailable for some donors at each locus, only the typed subset was used in association tests. Several of the top co-occurrence clusters appeared to be linked to parvovirus B19, influenza, CMV and Epstein-Barr virus, according to a later analysis. For the cohort, immune exposure information was limited to CMV serostatus. The classifier was reported to diagnose cytomegalovirus status with high specificity and sensitivity in both the original and validation cohorts. Most TCR sequences were seen in very few donors, while some public TCRs were found in many individuals. In an earlier analysis of several hundred of the donors, most TCR beta V segments were observed in productive rearrangements about 87% or about 30% of the time, broadly matching IMGT annotations. Compared with the roughly 700-donor mean, donors in an Asian-associated ancestry cluster had fewer N-insertions in productive TCRs, according to a later genetic analysis. A further reported finding was that TCR beta sequences accurately predicted the HLA-A and HLA-B alleles for most subjects in the first cohort. Linkage disequilibrium might explain the correlated functional status among segregating V segments, but an unknown experimental factor could not be ruled out. A later analysis found that most CMV-associated TCR beta chains appeared HLA-restricted, with HLA associations seemingly driven largely by CMV exposure. A total of about 150 TCR beta chains were listed by the study as associated with cytomegalovirus. The authors suggested that the approach could potentially be extended to other disease states and immunological phenotypes.

The cohort comprised 550 to 700 healthy bone marrow donors. All cohort members were sampled while nominally healthy, although unrecorded immune exposures were likely present. The donor tested CMV seropositive and was one of the 289 seropositive cohort members. Each donor provided a peripheral blood sample, and peripheral blood mononuclear cells were used for TCR beta sequencing. Genomic DNA was extracted from the blood cell samples with the Qiagen DNeasy Blood Extraction Kit. Libraries came from the immunoSEQ multiplex PCR assay. A mixture of 60 forward primers for TCR Vbeta segments and 13 reverse primers for TCR Jbeta segments was used in the multiplex PCR. The CDR3 region of rearranged TCR beta genes was amplified from genomic DNA with a multiplex PCR assay. The amplified TCR beta libraries were sequenced on the Illumina HiSeq System as 87-base-pair reads. The authors' analysis ran thus. A later analysis counted about 82 million unique TCR beta chains across the 600 to 850 repertoires, and roughly 11 million of these chains were shared by at least two donors. To remove PCR and sequencing errors, raw reads were error-corrected and collapsed into unique sequences using a nearest-neighbor algorithm that merged closely related sequences. Alignment of CDR3 sequences to IMGT reference sequences was used to assign V, D and J gene segments. For a sequence to be retained, at least a six-nucleotide match to both a V gene segment and a J gene segment was required. Rearrangements were classified as productive when the CDR3 lacked stop codons and remained in frame with V and J, and all other rearrangements were classified as non-productive. CDR3 was defined according to IMGT convention as the region running from the second conserved V-encoded cysteine to the conserved J-encoded phenylalanine. In an earlier analysis of approximately 500 of the donors, sequences lacking an unambiguous match to a single V gene segment were excluded. In an earlier analysis of several hundred of the donors, V segments were called functional above 56.7% productive rearrangements and were called segregating when the between-donor standard deviation exceeded 5%. A statistical classification framework was built to diagnose cytomegalovirus status from the catalog of TCR beta chain sequences. A later analysis assigned V and J genes by comparing TCR nucleotide sequences with IMGT/GENE-DB human TR gene sequences. Using the TCRdist pipeline, a later analysis assigned CDR3 sequences along with most-parsimonious VDJ recombination scenarios. A later analysis defined each TCR beta chain by its CDR3 amino acid sequence plus V-gene family, and excluded reads lacking a unique V-gene family. In a later analysis, 500 to 700 highly shared, low-generation-probability nucleotide sequences were removed to address suspected cross-contamination and a sequencing artifact. In a later analysis, a clonal expansion index was calculated for each public chain from normalized within-repertoire ranks of inferred template counts. In a later analysis, generation probabilities were computed with a VDJ recombination model fitted to out-of-frame rearrangements, and the resulting probabilities were checked against IGoR. Hypergeometric tests were used in a later analysis to score TCR-TCR, TCR-HLA and TCR-CMV co-occurrence, with a repertoire-size bias correction applied to the TCR pairs. In a later analysis, false discovery rates were estimated by permuting HLA or CMV assignments 20 times. In a later analysis, co-occurring TCRs were grouped with DBSCAN, and TCRdist sequence similarity was added when clustering was performed within HLA-allele-positive subsets. Repertoires with fewer than 30,000 or more than 120,000 public chains, plus five repertoires with anomalous nucleotide sharing, were excluded from co-occurrence clustering. TCRdb retrieved this table from immuneACCESS and kept in-frame rearrangements only. Not all clones are present; in checked studies, unresolved V genes account for under half, and no reason is known for the remainder. The DNA was the basis for D and trimming; V, J and clone size are from that table. Within this sample are 100,000 to 120,000 clones, with 77% of them counted one time only. The top ten clones comprise 8.5% to 10% of the sample.

Comment on this clone: Its recognized antigen is unknown. The record has no base qualities; no much larger clone is one base away.

This clonotype was obtained from a middle-aged woman in good health and CMV-seropositive. The sequenced sample consisted of PBMCs.

At the DNA level, the sequence is TGTGCCAGCAGCAGGACCAAAGGAGGCGGGGAGCTGTTTTTT. Its product reads: CASSRTKGGGELFF. The chain is assembled from TRBV28 and TRBJ2-2; the D gene is perhaps TRBD2, on 5 matching bases. From its cysteine to its phenylalanine, the CDR3 spans 14 amino acids. Only the CDR3 portion is preserved as DNA: 42 bases, with reading frame beginning at the first base. Trimming removed 6 bases from V and 7 bases from J, leaving 15 bases between the germline ends. The germline V gene gives CDR1 as MDHEN and CDR2 as SYDVKM.